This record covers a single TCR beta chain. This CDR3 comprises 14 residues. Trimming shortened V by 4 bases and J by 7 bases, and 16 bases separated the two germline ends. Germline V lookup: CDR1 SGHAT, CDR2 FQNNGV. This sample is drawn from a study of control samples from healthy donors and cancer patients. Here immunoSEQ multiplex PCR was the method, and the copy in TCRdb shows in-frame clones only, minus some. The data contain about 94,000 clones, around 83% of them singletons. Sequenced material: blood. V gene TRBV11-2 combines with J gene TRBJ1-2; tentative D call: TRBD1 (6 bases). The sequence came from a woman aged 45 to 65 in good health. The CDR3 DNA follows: TGTGCCAGCAGCTCAGGGACATTAATCAGTGGCTACACCTTC. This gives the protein CASSSGTLISGYTF.